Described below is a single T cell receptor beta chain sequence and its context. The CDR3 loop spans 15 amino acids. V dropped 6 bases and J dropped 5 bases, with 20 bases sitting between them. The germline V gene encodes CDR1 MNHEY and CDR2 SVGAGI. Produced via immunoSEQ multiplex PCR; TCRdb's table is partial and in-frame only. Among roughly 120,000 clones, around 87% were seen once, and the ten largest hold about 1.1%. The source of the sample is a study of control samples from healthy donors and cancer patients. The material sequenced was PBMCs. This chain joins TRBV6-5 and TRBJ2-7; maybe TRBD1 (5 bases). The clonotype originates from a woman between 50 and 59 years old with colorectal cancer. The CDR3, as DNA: TGTGCCAGCAGAGAGGCCCTAGGGGCCGTCAACGAGCAGTACTTC. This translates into CASREALGAVNEQYF.